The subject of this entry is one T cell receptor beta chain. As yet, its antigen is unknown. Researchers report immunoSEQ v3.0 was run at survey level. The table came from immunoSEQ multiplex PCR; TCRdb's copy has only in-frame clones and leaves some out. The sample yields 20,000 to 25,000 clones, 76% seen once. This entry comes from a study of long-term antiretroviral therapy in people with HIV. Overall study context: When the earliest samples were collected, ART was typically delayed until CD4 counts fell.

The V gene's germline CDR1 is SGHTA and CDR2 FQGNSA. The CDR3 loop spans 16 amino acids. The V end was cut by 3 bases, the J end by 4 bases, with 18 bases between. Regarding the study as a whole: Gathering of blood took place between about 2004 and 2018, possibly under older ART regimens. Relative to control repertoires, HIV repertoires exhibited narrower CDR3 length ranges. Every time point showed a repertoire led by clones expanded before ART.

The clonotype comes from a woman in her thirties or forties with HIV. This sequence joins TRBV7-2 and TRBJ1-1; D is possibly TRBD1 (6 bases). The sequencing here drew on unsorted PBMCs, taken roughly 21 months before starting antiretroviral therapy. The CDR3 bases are TGTGCCAGCAGCTTGTCCGACCCCGGCAGGGGCACTGAAGCTTTCTTT. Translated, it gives CASSLSDPGRGTEAFF.